This T cell receptor (beta chain) comes out of a study of T cell responses to AZD1222 COVID-19 vaccine. The CDR3 spans 16 residues. J was trimmed by 4 bases and V by 4 bases; bases with no gene match: 5. Germline V lookup: CDR1 KGHDR, CDR2 SFDVKD. As regards this clone: Its antigen is undetermined.

Here immunoSEQ multiplex PCR was the method, and the copy in TCRdb shows in-frame clones only, minus some. The sample lists more than 85,000 clones; about 86% were seen once. Study-level points and caveats: There were vaccine-associated CD4 TCRs across spike, dominant at 160-218 and 743-854. Spike-specific TCR breadth and depth were elevated following two AZD1222 doses. Nearly half of unique spike-specific TCRs reportedly avoided B.1.351 and B.1.1.7 mutated regions.

The sequenced sample was peripheral blood, obtained on day 0 of AZD1222 vaccination. This clonotype was obtained from an adult in good health. This chain joins TRBV24-1 and TRBJ2-2; 10 positions agree with TRBD2. The CDR3 is CATSDPGLAVTGELFF. CDR3 DNA sequence: TGTGCCACCAGTGACCCTGGACTAGCGGTCACCGGGGAGCTGTTTTTT.